These T cell receptor beta chains were read from a single sample in a study of cytomegalovirus exposure and HLA in healthy donors. Profiled with immunoSEQ multiplex PCR; TCRdb holds only in-frame clones, not every one. The table gives more than 140,000 clones; the top ten clones make up about 2% of it. The sequenced material came from PBMCs. The receptor source for this set is a woman younger than 35 in good health and CMV-seronegative. Each CDR3 is given with its conserved first and last residue. A D gene is named only where the DNA matches it firmly.

d_gene | j_gene | v_gene | CDR3nt | CDR3aa
. | TRBJ1-2 | TRBV7-9 | TGTGCCAGCAGCTTGAGGGACTTCTATGGCTACACCTTC | CASSLRDFYGYTF
TRBD1 | TRBJ1-1 | TRBV2 | TGTGCCAGTCGGGACAGGGGTAACACTGAAGCTTTCTTT | CASRDRGNTEAFF
TRBD2 | TRBJ2-3 | TRBV11-3 | TGTGCCAGCAGTCGGGGGGGGGTCACAGATACGCAGTATTTT | CASSRGGVTDTQYF
TRBD2 | TRBJ2-6 | TRBV9 | TGTGCCAGCAGCGCCTGGACTAGCGGCCGTACTAGCTCTGGGGCCAACGTCCTGACTTTC | CASSAWTSGRTSSGANVLTF
TRBD2 | TRBJ2-1 | TRBV6-1 | TGTGCCAGCAGTGAAGAGAGTAGCGGGAGCAATGAGCAGTTCTTC | CASSEESSGSNEQFF
TRBD1 | TRBJ2-7 | TRBV2 | TGTGCCAGCAGTGAATGGGGACAGGGGTCCTCCTACGAGCAGTACTTC | CASSEWGQGSSYEQYF
. | TRBJ2-2 | TRBV4-2 | TGTGCCAGCAGCCAAGGATCCAGGGTGAACACCGGGGAGCTGTTTTTT | CASSQGSRVNTGELFF
. | TRBJ1-2 | TRBV28 | TGTGCCAGCACTCCCCCGGGGGAGAACTATGGCTACACCTTC | CASTPPGENYGYTF
. | TRBJ2-7 | TRBV29-1 | TGCAGCGTGCGGCAGGGTATGGGAGAGCAGTACTTC | CSVRQGMGEQYF
TRBD2 | TRBJ2-1 | TRBV9 | TGTGCCAGCAGCGTGACTAGCGGCAACTACAATGAGCAGTTCTTC | CASSVTSGNYNEQFF
. | TRBJ2-2 | TRBV7-2 | TGTGCCAGCAGCCCCAGCGGGGAGCTGTTTTTT | CASSPSGELFF
TRBD1 | TRBJ2-2 | TRBV7-6 | TGTGCCAGCAGCTTGAGTGGGACAGGATACACCGGGGAGCTGTTTTTT | CASSLSGTGYTGELFF
. | TRBJ1-2 | TRBV6-5 | TGTGCCAGCAGGCGGGGGGAAAACAACTATGGCTACACCTTC | CASRRGENNYGYTF
. | TRBJ2-3 | TRBV18 | TGTGCCAGCTCACCACGCGAGGGCACGCAGTATTTT | CASSPREGTQYF
. | TRBJ2-1 | TRBV6-1 | TGTGCCAGCAGTGAATTTGGCCGGGGCTCCTACAATGAGCAGTTCTTC | CASSEFGRGSYNEQFF
TRBD2 | TRBJ2-2 | TRBV2 | TGTGCCAGCAGTGAACTAGCGGGAGAAACCGGGGAGCTGTTTTTT | CASSELAGETGELFF
. | TRBJ1-2 | TRBV7-9 | TGTGCCAGCAGCTTAGGAACAGGATCATATGGCTACACCTTC | CASSLGTGSYGYTF
TRBD2 | TRBJ2-7 | TRBV5-1 | TGCGCCAGCAGCTCCAGGTCTAGCGGGAGACACGAGCAGTACTTC | CASSSRSSGRHEQYF
TRBD1 | TRBJ1-2 | TRBV28 | TGTGCCAGCAGATACTCGGGACAGGCGTATGGCTACACCTTC | CASRYSGQAYGYTF
TRBD2 | TRBJ2-7 | TRBV10-1 | TGCGCCAGCAGTGAGACTAGCGGGCCTTACGAGCAGTACTTC | CASSETSGPYEQYF
TRBD2 | TRBJ2-3 | TRBV19 | TGTGCCAGTAGCAAAATGGCGGGAGCTGGCACAGATACGCAGTATTTT | CASSKMAGAGTDTQYF
TRBD1 | TRBJ2-6 | TRBV5-4 | TGTGCCAGCAGCTCGGGACAGGGCGTCTCTGGGGCCAACGTCCTGACTTTC | CASSSGQGVSGANVLTF
TRBD1 | TRBJ2-2 | TRBV6-4 | TGTGCCAGCAGTGAAGGGACAGACACCGGGGAGCTGTTTTTT | CASSEGTDTGELFF
. | TRBJ2-7 | TRBV2 | TGTGCCAGCAGCGACCCCGGGGGCGGGAGTACTTACGAGCAGTACTTC | CASSDPGGGSTYEQYF
. | TRBJ1-1 | TRBV19 | TGTGCCAGTATTAGCGGCAGGGTGAACACTGAAGCTTTCTTT | CASISGRVNTEAFF
. | TRBJ2-3 | TRBV30 | TGTGCCTGGAGCGGAGTTAGCACAGATACGCAGTATTTT | CAWSGVSTDTQYF
TRBD1 | TRBJ2-1 | TRBV6-1 | TGTGCCAGCAGTGAAGCGCTCGACAGGGAGCCCTACAATGAGCAGTTCTTC | CASSEALDREPYNEQFF
TRBD1 | TRBJ2-5 | TRBV29-1 | TGCAGCGTCGGCCCCGGGACAGATGAGACCCAGTACTTC | CSVGPGTDETQYF
. | TRBJ2-7 | TRBV19 | TGTGCCAGTAGCTCCAACGGGGAGACCTACGAGCAGTACTTC | CASSSNGETYEQYF
TRBD2 | TRBJ2-1 | TRBV6-1 | TGTGCCAGCCGACCCGGGACTAGCGGTAACAATGAGCAGTTCTTC | CASRPGTSGNNEQFF
. | TRBJ1-1 | TRBV19 | TGTGCCAGTAGTATAGATGAGGCTAACACTGAAGCTTTCTTT | CASSIDEANTEAFF
TRBD2 | TRBJ2-1 | TRBV5-1 | TGCGCCAGCAGCTTGGGGGGGGAGGGTCCCTACAATGAGCAGTTCTTC | CASSLGGEGPYNEQFF
. | TRBJ1-1 | TRBV6-5 | TGTGCCAGCAAAATGCGGGGGAACACTGAAGCTTTCTTT | CASKMRGNTEAFF
TRBD2 | TRBJ2-3 | TRBV28 | TGTGCCACCCTTTACGCGGGAGGGCCAATAGATACGCAGTATTTT | CATLYAGGPIDTQYF
. | TRBJ1-3 | TRBV29-1 | TGCAGCGTTGCCTTATCGGCGGCTGGAAACACCATATATTTT | CSVALSAAGNTIYF
TRBD1 | TRBJ1-2 | TRBV9 | TGTGCCAGCAGCCCGGCGGACAGGATAGGCTATGGCTACACCTTC | CASSPADRIGYGYTF
. | TRBJ1-5 | TRBV9 | TGTGCCAGCAGCGCCGGGACATCTGCTACTAGCAATCAGCCCCAGCATTTT | CASSAGTSATSNQPQHF
. | TRBJ2-3 | TRBV27 | TGTGCCAGCAGTTTCCCTACAGATACGCAGTATTTT | CASSFPTDTQYF
. | TRBJ2-2 | TRBV5-1 | TGCGCCAGCAGCTTGCGATCTATAAGCGACACCGGGGAGCTGTTTTTT | CASSLRSISDTGELFF
. | TRBJ2-1 | TRBV7-9 | TGTGCCAGCAGCCGCCCTAGAGCGGAAGCTGTAAACAATGAGCAGTTCTTC | CASSRPRAEAVNNEQFF
TRBD1 | TRBJ2-3 | TRBV11-3 | TGTGCCAGCAGCGCACCACTGACAGGGGGCACGGATACGCAGTATTTT | CASSAPLTGGTDTQYF
TRBD1 | TRBJ1-2 | TRBV30 | TGTGCCTGGTCGAGGACAGGTCTCTACACCTTC | CAWSRTGLYTF
. | TRBJ2-1 | TRBV7-9 | TGTGCCAGCAGCGCCTCAAATAGCGGACGCTACAATGAGCAGTTCTTC | CASSASNSGRYNEQFF
TRBD1 | TRBJ2-2 | TRBV5-4 | TGTGCCAGCAGCATCGACTTTGGACAGGACGGGGAGCTGTTTTTT | CASSIDFGQDGELFF
TRBD2 | TRBJ2-1 | TRBV7-9 | TGTGCCAGCAGCTTCCTAGCGGGCCTGGGGGATGAGCAGTTCTTC | CASSFLAGLGDEQFF
TRBD1 | TRBJ1-3 | TRBV9 | TGTGCCAGCAGCGCGGGCGGGACAGGGGGCAGTAACACCATATATTTT | CASSAGGTGGSNTIYF
. | TRBJ2-7 | TRBV28 | TGTGCCAGCAGTCCCTCCCTGGAGTACGAGCAGTACTTC | CASSPSLEYEQYF